Listed here are 9 T cell receptor beta chains from one sample, sequenced in a study of blood T cell repertoires in COVID-19. Sequencing was performed with immunoSEQ multiplex PCR; in TCRdb, only in-frame clones are kept and a portion is missing. Altogether 200,000 or so clones are present, 70% to 90% being singletons, with the ten largest covering about 4%. Sequencing was done on a sample of PBMCs or T cells enriched from blood (not recorded which). All receptors derive from a woman aged 40 to 50 with acute COVID-19.

The chain joins TRBV7-2 to TRBJ1-4; D call uncertain. Germline V gives CDR1 SGHTA, CDR2 FQGNSA. Deletions cut 4 bases from V and 0 bases from J, with 3 bases between. The CDR3 totals 13 residues. This chain's CDR3 is CASSSATNEKLFF. Written as DNA, the CDR3 is TGTGCCAGCAGCTCCGCAACTAATGAAAAACTGTTTTTT.

A single count supports this clone. The rearrangement uses TRBV29-1 and TRBJ2-1, with D tentatively TRBD1 (6 bases). Germline V gene data show CDR1 as SQVTM and CDR2 as ANQGSEA. The length of the CDR3 is 12 residues. V lost 5 bases to trimming and J lost 4 bases, with 9 bases between them. The CDR3 region is CSVRGQYNEQFF. For the CDR3, the DNA is TGCAGCGTTAGGGGACAATACAATGAGCAGTTCTTC.

The count of this clone is one. The V and J genes are TRBV5-1 and TRBJ2-1; TRBD1 aligns across 7 bases. CDR3 length equals 15 residues. Germline trimming cut 4 bases from V and 4 bases from J; bases unmatched to any gene: 8. CDR1 SGHRS and CDR2 YFSETQ come from the germline V gene. CDR3 coding DNA: TGCGCCAGCAGCCCCCAGACAGGGACATACAATGAGCAGTTCTTC. Translation gives CASSPQTGTYNEQFF.

The J gene is TRBJ1-6, the V gene TRBV6-5; maybe TRBD1 (5 bases). The V end was cut by 2 bases, the J end by 7 bases, with 9 bases between. Germline CDR1 and CDR2: MNHEY and SVGAGI. CDR3 length: 14 residues. The CDR3 DNA reads TGTGCCAGCAGTTACGTTCCAGGGAATTCACCCCTCCACTTT. Its protein is CASSYVPGNSPLHF.

V usage is TRBV6-6 and J usage is TRBJ1-1, with a weak D call TRBD1 (6 bases). Germline V gene sequence: CDR1 MNHNY, CDR2 SVGAGI (reference sequence). Trimming stripped 2 bases from V and 6 bases from J, with 13 bases between. The CDR3 covers 14 residues. The CDR3: CASSYRNRDPEAFF. Written as DNA, the CDR3 is TGTGCCAGCAGTTACCGAAACAGGGACCCTGAAGCTTTCTTT.

The chain recombines TRBV28 with TRBJ1-2, with a tentative D call TRBD1 (5 bases). The germline CDR1 and CDR2 sequences are MDHEN and SYDVKM. Trimming cost V 2 bases and J 5 bases, with 9 bases left between them. The CDR3 covers 13 residues. CDR3 sequence (DNA): TGTGCCAGCAGTTTAGGGCAGGGTTATGGCTACACCTTC. It translates to CASSLGQGYGYTF.

The V and J genes are TRBV9 and TRBJ2-2, with D perhaps TRBD2 (5 bases). Trimming removed 5 bases from V and 1 base from J, with 9 bases in between. Per the germline V gene, CDR1 is SGDLS and CDR2 is YYNGEE. The length of the CDR3 is 14 residues. DNA for the CDR3: TGTGCCAGCAGTTCACGGGAGAACACCGGGGAGCTGTTTTTT. Its protein product is CASSSRENTGELFF. The full variable domain, with the rest looked up from reference TRBV9 and TRBJ2-2, is DSGVTQTPKHLITATGQRVTLRCSPRSGDLSVYWYQQSLDQGLQFLIQYYNGEERAKGNILERFSAQQFPDLHSELNLSSLELGDSALYFCASSSRENTGELFFGEGSRLTVL.

The rearrangement links TRBV29-1 to TRBJ1-2, with a possible D match to TRBD1 (6 bases). V lost 6 bases, J lost 6 bases, and 14 bases lay in between. This CDR3 is 12 amino acids long. CDR1 SQVTM and CDR2 ANQGSEA come from the germline V gene. The CDR3 sequence: CSVGGLGDGYTF. The CDR3 DNA is TGCAGCGTGGGGGGGCTGGGAGATGGCTACACCTTC. Complete variable domain (other parts from reference TRBV29-1 and TRBJ1-2): SAVISQKPSRDICQRGTSLTIQCQVDSQVTMMFWYRQQPGQSLTLIATANQGSEATYESGFVIDKFPISRPNLTFSTLTVSNMSPEDSSIYLCSVGGLGDGYTFGSGTRLTVV.

This clone was observed a handful of times. The genes are TRBV2 and TRBJ1-5, with a weak D call TRBD1 (5 bases). From germline, CDR1 is SNHLY and CDR2 FYNNEI. V lost 7 bases to trimming and J lost 7 bases, with 14 bases between them. The CDR3 is 13 residues long. The CDR3 DNA is TGTGCCAGCACGACAGATGGACCACAGCCCCAGCATTTT. Translation gives CASTTDGPQPQHF. The full variable domain, rest sourced from reference TRBV2 and TRBJ1-5, is EPEVTQTPSHQVTQMGQEVILRCVPISNHLYFYWYRQILGQKVEFLVSFYNNEISEKSEIFDDQFSVERPDGSNFTLKIRSTKLEDSAMYFCASTTDGPQPQHFGDGTRLSIL.